The 16 T cell receptor beta chains below were found in one sample sequenced in a study of T cell changes during pregnancy in multiple sclerosis. TCRdb keeps only in-frame clones here, not all; method: immunoSEQ multiplex PCR. The table has roughly 70,000 clones, approximately 86% seen once. The sample in question was peripheral blood, obtained before pregnancy. The source of these receptors is a female donor with multiple sclerosis, enrolled in a pregnancy study.

The rearrangement joins TRBV13 to TRBJ2-7; tentatively, D is TRBD1 (6 bases). Germline V gene lookup returns CDR1 PRHDT and CDR2 FYEKMQ (reference sequence). The ends were cut back, 10 bases at V and 3 bases at J, with 19 bases in the middle. The CDR3 spans 14 residues. The CDR3, as DNA: TGTGCCACAACCCAGGGGCGGAGAATCTACGAGCAGTACTTC. The encoded protein is CATTQGRRIYEQYF.

The chain is built from TRBV30 and TRBJ2-7; 10 bases are a match to TRBD1. The CDR3 runs 14 residues. V was pared by 5 bases and J by 3 bases, with 7 bases of the junction left unmatched. Looked up from germline, CDR1 is GTSNPN and CDR2 is SVGIG (reference sequence). In nucleotides, the CDR3 is TGTGCCTGGGGCCGGGACAGGGGACTCTACGAGCAGTACTTC. Translated, it gives CAWGRDRGLYEQYF.

Details on this clone: This CDR3 is missing its conserved last phenylalanine or tryptophan, likely due to a read error. It is unclear where the CDR3 begins or ends on the DNA, so no DNA is shown, and the CDR3 is as TCRdb lists it. This chain connects TRBV10-2 to TRBJ1-1; the table calls TRBD1, which could not be checked here. Germline V CDR1 and CDR2: WSHSY, SAAADI. The CDR3 numbers 10 amino acids, ends counted. The CDR3 reads CASNRQGASK.

This clone was seen just once. The genes are TRBV29-1 and TRBJ1-2; 7 nucleotides agree with TRBD1. Germline V CDR1 and CDR2: SQVTM, ANQGSEA. The CDR3 length is 13 residues. V was clipped by 3 bases and J by 6 bases; unmatched bases: 7. CDR3 nucleotides: TGCAGCGTTGATCTAGACAGGGCTAATGGCTACACCTTC. Protein: CSVDLDRANGYTF.

This rearrangement joins TRBV7-2 to TRBJ2-7, with D tentatively TRBD1 (5 bases). Germline V gene data show CDR1 as SGHTA and CDR2 as FQGNSA. This CDR3 region has 14 residues. V lost 1 base, J lost 6 bases, and 13 bases lay in between. CDR3 in amino acids: CASSLVWSGSEQYF. DNA for the CDR3: TGTGCCAGCAGCTTAGTTTGGTCAGGGTCCGAGCAGTACTTC.

The chain combines TRBV6-5 with TRBJ1-2, with 9 nucleotides matching TRBD1. The junction had 11 bases not matched to a gene; V was cut back by 4 bases and J by 8 bases. The CDR3 consists of 15 residues. Germline assignment: CDR1 MNHEY and CDR2 SVGAGI. The CDR3 DNA sequence: TGTGCCAGCAGTTCCCCGACAGGGGGAGGAGAAGGCTACACCTTC. Translating gives CASSSPTGGGEGYTF.

A single count supports this clone. V usage is TRBV30 and J usage is TRBJ1-5; 8 nucleotides agree with TRBD1. The CDR3 totals 14 residues. CDR1 and CDR2 (germline): GTSNPN, SVGIG (reference sequence). V shed 5 bases, J shed 0 bases, and the junction held 3 bases outside the gene matches. The CDR3 DNA follows: TGTGCCTGGCATACAGGGGGTAGCAATCAGCCCCAGCATTTT. It encodes CAWHTGGSNQPQHF.

In its sample, this clone was seen once. The chain combines TRBV5-4 with TRBJ1-2; tentatively, D is TRBD1 (5 bases). Germline CDR1 reads SGHNT; CDR2 reads YYREEE (reference sequence). The V end lost 4 bases, the J end lost 4 bases, and 14 bases lay between the germline ends. The CDR3 consists of 14 residues. In DNA, the CDR3 is TGTGCCAGCAGCCTTTGGGGCTTTGGCTATGGCTACACCTTC. Translating it yields CASSLWGFGYGYTF.

The V gene is TRBV10-1, the J gene TRBJ1-6; D gene unclear. V was cut by 0 bases and J by 9 bases, with 15 bases left in between. Germline lookup yields CDR1 WNHNN and CDR2 SYGVQD (reference sequence). CDR3 length equals 16 residues. The CDR3 protein is CASSESMTRRRSPLHF. In nucleotides, the CDR3 is TGCGCCAGCAGTGAGTCAATGACACGTCGACGTTCACCCCTCCACTTT.

This chain joins TRBV7-2 and TRBJ2-3; D remains ambiguous. Germline V gives CDR1 SGHTA, CDR2 FQGNSA. The V and J ends lost 5 bases and 1 base respectively, with 13 bases between them. The CDR3 runs to 15 residues. The CDR3: CASSPLMGGTDTQYF. The CDR3 nucleotides are TGTGCCAGCAGCCCGCTTATGGGCGGCACAGATACGCAGTATTTT.

V and J are TRBV6-5 and TRBJ1-1; possibly TRBD1 for D (5 bases). The ends were cut back, 0 bases at V and 2 bases at J, with 7 bases in the middle. CDR3 length: 14 residues. The germline CDR1 and CDR2 sequences are MNHEY and SVGAGI. CDR3 in amino acids: CASSYSGGNTEAFF. The CDR3 DNA follows: TGTGCCAGCAGTTACTCCGGGGGTAACACTGAAGCTTTCTTT.

Written as DNA, the CDR3 is TGTGCCAGCAGCTTAGGGGGCTGGGGATGGGATGAAGCTTTCTTT. It yields the protein CASSLGGWGWDEAFF. J is TRBJ1-1 and V is TRBV11-2; weak D call: TRBD1 (5 bases). CDR1 and CDR2 (germline): SGHAT, FQNNGV. The CDR3 length is 15 residues. V was clipped by 1 base and J by 7 bases, with 16 bases between them.

The chain recombines TRBV19 with TRBJ2-7; D remains ambiguous. CDR1 is LNHDA and CDR2 is SQIVND in the germline V gene (reference sequence). Between the trimmed V and J ends, which lost 4 bases and 0 bases, there was a span of 13 bases. The CDR3 length is 15 residues. In nucleotides, the CDR3 is TGTGCCAGTAGTAGCTCATGGCGGAGCTCCTACGAGCAGTACTTC. Its protein is CASSSSWRSSYEQYF. The full variable domain, completed using reference TRBV19 and TRBJ2-7, is DGGITQSPKYLFRKEGQNVTLSCEQNLNHDAMYWYRQDPGQGLRLIYYSQIVNDFQKGDIAEGYSVSREKKESFPLTVTSAQKNPTAFYLCASSSSWRSSYEQYFGPGTRLTVT.

The gene calls are TRBV5-8 and TRBJ2-1; no clear D gene. The CDR3 is 15 residues long. V was trimmed by 6 bases and J by 1 base, leaving 14 bases between them. Germline CDR1 SGHTS, CDR2 YDEGEE. The CDR3 region has the DNA TGTGCCAGCATCCCGGCTGGGCGTTCCTACAATGAGCAGTTCTTC. This gives the protein CASIPAGRSYNEQFF. The variable domain in full, with the rest retrieved from reference TRBV5-8 and TRBJ2-1, is EAGVTQSPTHLIKTRGQQATLRCSPISGHTSVYWYQQALGLGLQFLLWYDEGEERNRGNFPPRFSGRQFPNYSSELNVNALELEDSALYLCASIPAGRSYNEQFFGPGTRLTVL.

The chain has TRBV19 and TRBJ1-2; 10 bases are a match to TRBD1. The CDR3 length is 17 residues. Germline V gene lookup returns CDR1 LNHDA and CDR2 SQIVND (reference sequence). Trimming cost V 5 bases and J 7 bases; bases outside gene matches: 16. CDR3 DNA sequence: TGTGCCAGTAGTCCCGAGGGGACAGGGGTGTTGGTGCTTGGCTACACCTTC. As protein: CASSPEGTGVLVLGYTF. The variable domain in full, with the rest retrieved from reference TRBV19 and TRBJ1-2, is DGGITQSPKYLFRKEGQNVTLSCEQNLNHDAMYWYRQDPGQGLRLIYYSQIVNDFQKGDIAEGYSVSREKKESFPLTVTSAQKNPTAFYLCASSPEGTGVLVLGYTFGSGTRLTVV.

A note on this clone: One junction end does not reproduce the germline sequence, and a read error may be involved. The same CDR3 also results from other DNA sequences found in this sample. The V gene is TRBV29-1, the J gene TRBJ1-1; D is ambiguous. This CDR3 comprises 13 residues. Looked up from germline, CDR1 is SQVTM and CDR2 is ANQGSEA. The CDR3 DNA reads as TGCAGCGTTGAGACGCGGATGAACACTGAAGCGTTCTTT. Amino acids: CSVETRMNTEAFF.